The present T cell receptor (beta chain) was sequenced within a study of blood T cell repertoires in COVID-19. Participants reported their clinical history, and cohort assignment relied on those reports. The protocol was immunoSEQ multiplex PCR, while the TCRdb copy is restricted to in-frame clones and leaves out a portion. The sample contains about 120,000 clones, over 80% of which appear only once. Germline values: CDR1 MNHEY, CDR2 SMNVEV (reference sequence). The ends lost 6 bases at V and 10 bases at J; junction bases unmatched: 14. The CDR3 length is 14 residues. Sequenced: PBMCs or T cells enriched from blood (not recorded which). This receptor was taken from a woman aged 25 to 45 who had recovered from COVID-19. The chain couples TRBV27 to TRBJ1-1, with 7 bases aligning to TRBD1. The CDR3 region is CASRPLEGAHVAFF. CDR3 coding DNA: TGTGCCAGCAGACCTTTAGAGGGGGCACATGTAGCTTTCTTT.